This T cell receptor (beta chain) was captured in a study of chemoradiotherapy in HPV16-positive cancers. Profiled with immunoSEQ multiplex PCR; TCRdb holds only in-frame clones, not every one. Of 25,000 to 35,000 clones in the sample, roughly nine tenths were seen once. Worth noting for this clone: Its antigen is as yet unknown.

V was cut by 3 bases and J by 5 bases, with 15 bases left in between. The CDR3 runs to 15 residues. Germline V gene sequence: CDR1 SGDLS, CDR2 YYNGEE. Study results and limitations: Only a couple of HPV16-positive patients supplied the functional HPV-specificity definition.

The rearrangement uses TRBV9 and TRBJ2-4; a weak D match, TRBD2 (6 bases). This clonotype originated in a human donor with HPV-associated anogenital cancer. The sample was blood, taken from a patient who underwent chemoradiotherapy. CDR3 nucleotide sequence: TGTGCCAGCAGCGCGGGGAGGACTAACGAAAACATTCAGTACTTC. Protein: CASSAGRTNENIQYF.